This TCR beta chain was captured by sequencing in a study of T-cell reconstitution after alpha-beta-depleted transplantation in children. The CDR3 is 13 amino acids. The V gene lost 4 bases and the J gene lost 8 bases, with 14 bases spanning the gap. Using unique molecular identifiers, the investigators prepared the TCRbeta library. TCRdb re-called the PCR reads with MiXCR, one entry per CDR3 protein. The sample yields about 410,000 distinct CDR3 sequences, roughly 20% seen once. The V gene is TRBV12-3 or TRBV12-4, the J gene TRBJ1-2, with unresolved D. The specimen comprised PBMCs from the stem cell graft donor, sampled from the stem cell graft. The TCR originated in a human donor who donated a stem cell graft to a child with acute myeloid leukemia. The CDR3 DNA follows: TGTGCCAGCAGTTCTCCGGGGAAAGGAGGCTACACCTTC. It translates to CASSSPGKGGYTF.